These 18 T cell receptor beta chains were all obtained from the same sample, sequenced in a study of CD8 T cells in Susac syndrome. It was with random hexamers that roughly 0.5 to 1 ug RNA was reverse transcribed. TCRdb fed the immunoSEQ multiplex PCR reads into MiXCR, producing one record per CDR3 protein. Among roughly 120,000 distinct CDR3 sequences listed, 90% to 95% were seen once. What was sequenced was CD4+ T cells from PBMCs. The receptors derive from a human donor with multiple sclerosis.

The chain uses TRBV5-1 and TRBJ1-1, with 8 bases identical to TRBD1. Germline trimming cut 0 bases from V and 6 bases from J; bases unmatched to any gene: 1. The germline CDR1 and CDR2 sequences are SGHRS and YFSETQ. The CDR3 totals 13 residues. The CDR3 loop is CASSLDRGAEAFF. CDR3 coding DNA: TGCGCCAGCAGCTTGGACAGGGGGGCTGAAGCTTTCTTT. Combining the CDR3 with reference TRBV5-1 and TRBJ1-1 gives the whole variable domain KAGVTQTPRYLIKTRGQQVTLSCSPISGHRSVSWYQQTPGQGLQFLFEYFSETQRNKGNFPGRFSGRQFSNSRSEMNVSTLELGDSALYLCASSLDRGAEAFFGQGTRLTVV.

The chain links TRBV14 to TRBJ1-2, with 10 bases aligning to TRBD1. CDR3 length: 14 residues. With 4 bases clipped from V and 4 bases from J, the junction kept 3 bases outside the gene matches. The germline gives CDR1 SGHDN, CDR2 FVKESK. The chain's CDR3 is CASSRGQGIYGYTF. CDR3 DNA: TGTGCCAGCAGCCGGGGACAGGGGATCTATGGCTACACCTTC.

This clonotype was recorded once. The chain combines TRBV2 with TRBJ2-3; possibly TRBD2 for D (6 bases). Germline V gives CDR1 SNHLY, CDR2 FYNNEI. Trimming removed 2 bases from V and 4 bases from J, with 13 bases in between. The CDR3 runs to 15 residues. The CDR3: CASSEQGLPADTQYF. As DNA, the CDR3 is TGTGCCAGCAGTGAACAAGGACTACCCGCAGATACGCAGTATTTT.

This clonotype was picked up one time. The chain has TRBV12-3 or TRBV12-4 and TRBJ1-3; D uncertain. The CDR3 covers 12 residues. V was cut by 9 bases and J by 3 bases, with 9 bases left in between. The DNA of the CDR3 is TGTGCCAGTGGCCGAAGTGGAAACACCATATATTTT. This gives the protein CASGRSGNTIYF.

The gene calls are TRBV30 and TRBJ2-7, with a tentative D call TRBD2 (7 bases). The CDR3 extends over 13 amino acids. CDR1 GTSNPN and CDR2 SVGIG come from the germline V gene (reference sequence). The V end lost 3 bases, the J end lost 6 bases, and 15 bases lay between the germline ends. The CDR3 region is CAWRVKGGLEQYF. CDR3 nucleotides: TGTGCCTGGAGGGTTAAGGGGGGGCTCGAGCAGTACTTC.

Points on this clonotype: Germline and junction disagree at one end, which may indicate a read error. The chain links TRBV4-1 to TRBJ1-2, with 7 bases lining up with TRBD1. The CDR3 has 11 residues. Germline values: CDR1 MGHRA, CDR2 YSYEKL. The CDR3: CASSQGGQAIF. The CDR3 nucleotides are TGCGCCAGCAGCCAAGGCGGACAGGCGATCTTC.

The chain combines TRBV5-4 with TRBJ2-7; D might be TRBD2 (5 bases). Trimming shortened V by 4 bases and J by 3 bases, and 11 bases separated the two germline ends. Germline V gives CDR1 SGHNT, CDR2 YYREEE (reference sequence). This CDR3 comprises 13 residues. In nucleotides, the CDR3 is TGTGCCAGCAGCCAAATCGGAGGCTACGAGCAGTACTTC. Translation: CASSQIGGYEQYF.

The V call is TRBV23-1, the J call TRBJ1-4; D unresolved. TRBV23-1 is known as an ORF, though its function is uncertain. V lost 10 bases, J lost 0 bases, and 21 bases lay in between. The CDR3 length is 17 residues. The CDR3 DNA follows: TGCGCCACCGACCCCCACACACCCTTTTCAACTAATGAAAAACTGTTTTTT. It translates to CATDPHTPFSTNEKLFF.

The chain recombines TRBV4-1 with TRBJ1-1; a weak D match, TRBD1 (6 bases). This CDR3 comprises 17 residues. CDR1 and CDR2 (germline): MGHRA, YSYEKL. V was trimmed by 1 base and J by 2 bases, leaving 17 bases between them. DNA for the CDR3: TGCGCCAGCAGCCAAGGAAAGAAAGGACAGACCAACACTGAAGCTTTCTTT. Protein product: CASSQGKKGQTNTEAFF.

This clonotype was picked up one time. This chain connects TRBV3-1 to TRBJ1-1; 11 positions agree with TRBD1. The germline CDR1 and CDR2 sequences are LGHDT and YNNKEL (reference sequence). This CDR3 spans 15 amino acids. Losses at the gene ends were 3 bases for V and 4 bases for J; bases not matched to a gene: 4. Here the CDR3 DNA reads TGTGCCAGCAGCCAGGGGACAGGGGGATTCACTGAAGCTTTCTTT. Its protein is CASSQGTGGFTEAFF.

The gene calls are TRBV9 and TRBJ2-2, with 14 bases lining up with TRBD2. V lost 3 bases, J lost 4 bases, and 2 bases stayed unmatched. Germline values: CDR1 SGDLS, CDR2 YYNGEE. The CDR3 length is 16 residues. This CDR3 is CASSAGTSGGTGELFF. The CDR3 nucleotides read TGTGCCAGCAGCGCTGGGACTAGCGGGGGCACCGGGGAGCTGTTTTTT.

The J gene is TRBJ1-1, the V gene TRBV9; a possible D gene is TRBD1 (5 bases). This CDR3 is 13 amino acids long. Trimming took off 3 bases at V and 10 bases at J, with 16 bases between the two ends. The germline CDR1 and CDR2 sequences are SGDLS and YYNGEE. The CDR3 loop reads CASSGGTRRGAFF. In DNA, the CDR3 is TGTGCCAGCAGCGGTGGGACGAGGCGGGGAGCTTTCTTT.

The chain couples TRBV5-1 to TRBJ2-6, with a weak D call TRBD1 (5 bases). V lost 6 bases, J lost 4 bases, and 11 bases lay in between. The CDR3 spans 14 residues. Germline loops: CDR1 SGHRS, CDR2 YFSETQ. The CDR3 spells CASTVGAGANVLTF. The CDR3 DNA reads TGCGCCAGCACCGTAGGGGCGGGGGCCAACGTCCTGACTTTC.

The rearrangement links TRBV2 to TRBJ2-3; TRBD2 matches 9 bases. CDR3 length: 15 amino acids. Trimming cost V 3 bases and J 5 bases; bases outside gene matches: 6. Germline V gene data show CDR1 as SNHLY and CDR2 as FYNNEI. CDR3 residues: CASSDMGRGGDTQYF. CDR3 in DNA: TGTGCCAGCAGTGATATGGGGCGGGGGGGAGATACGCAGTATTTT.

V and J are TRBV3-1 and TRBJ1-2; tentatively, D is TRBD1 (6 bases). This CDR3 region has 13 residues. V dropped 5 bases and J dropped 6 bases, with 13 bases sitting between them. Germline V gene sequence: CDR1 LGHDT, CDR2 YNNKEL (reference sequence). CDR3 nucleotide sequence: TGTGCCAGCAGCAAACAGGGTTGGGATGGCTACACCTTC. Amino acid sequence: CASSKQGWDGYTF.

This clonotype occurred a few times. The J gene is TRBJ2-3, the V gene TRBV27; D may be TRBD2 (7 bases). Trimming took 2 bases from V and 5 from J, leaving 20 bases between them. CDR1 is MNHEY and CDR2 is SMNVEV in the germline V gene (reference sequence). The CDR3 is 17 residues long. The chain's CDR3 is CASSLKGGGTLRDTQYF. CDR3 nucleotide sequence: TGTGCCAGCAGTTTAAAGGGCGGGGGCACCCTTCGAGATACGCAGTATTTT.

The J gene is TRBJ2-5, the V gene TRBV29-1; D is undetermined. Trimming took 6 bases from V and 5 from J, leaving 10 bases between them. The CDR3 sequence is 11 residues long. Germline V gene lookup returns CDR1 SQVTM and CDR2 ANQGSEA. The CDR3 DNA reads as TGCAGCGTCGACCAGGCCGAGACCCAGTACTTC. This translates into CSVDQAETQYF.

The chain combines TRBV20-1 with TRBJ2-3; D unclear. The CDR3 totals 14 residues. Trimming pared 6 bases from V and 5 bases from J, leaving 18 bases between. The germline V gene encodes CDR1 DFQATT and CDR2 SNEGSKA (reference sequence). CDR3 in amino acids: CSARAGEAKDTQYF. The CDR3 DNA reads as TGCAGTGCACGGGCTGGCGAGGCAAAAGATACGCAGTATTTT.